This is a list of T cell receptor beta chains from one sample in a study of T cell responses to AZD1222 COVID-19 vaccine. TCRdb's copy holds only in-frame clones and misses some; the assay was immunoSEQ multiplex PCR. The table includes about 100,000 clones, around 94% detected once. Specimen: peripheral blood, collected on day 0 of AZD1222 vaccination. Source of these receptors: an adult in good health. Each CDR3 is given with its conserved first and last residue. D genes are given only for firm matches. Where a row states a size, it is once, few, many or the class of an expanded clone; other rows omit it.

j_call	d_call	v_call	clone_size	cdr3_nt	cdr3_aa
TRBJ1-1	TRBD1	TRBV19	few	TGTGCCAGTAGTATCTCAGGGGGCTTTGAAGCTTTCTTT	CASSISGGFEAFF
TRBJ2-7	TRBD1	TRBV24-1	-	TGTGCCACCAGTGATTTAGGGAGGACAGGGTCCTACGAGCAGTACTTC	CATSDLGRTGSYEQYF
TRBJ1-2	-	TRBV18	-	TGTGCCAGCTCACCTTTAGATTTACGGTATGGCTACACCTTC	CASSPLDLRYGYTF
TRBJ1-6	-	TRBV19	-	TGTGCCAGTATGGGGACTTTTAGCTCCTATAATTCACCCCTCCACTTT	CASMGTFSSYNSPLHF
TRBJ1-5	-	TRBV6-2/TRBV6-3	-	TGTGCCAGCAGTTACACCGGACATTCACAGCCCCAGCATTTT	CASSYTGHSQPQHF
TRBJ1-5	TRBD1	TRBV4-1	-	TGCGCCAGCAGCCAAGATATACAGGGGATCAATCAGCCCCAGCATTTT	CASSQDIQGINQPQHF
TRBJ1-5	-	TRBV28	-	TGTGCCAGCAGGTTTTCAGGGAGGGGACAGCCCCAGCATTTT	CASRFSGRGQPQHF
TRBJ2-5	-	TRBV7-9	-	TGTGCCAGCAGCTCGTACAGTGTCCAAGAGACCCAGTACTTC	CASSSYSVQETQYF
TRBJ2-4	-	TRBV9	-	TGTGCCAGCAGCGTGGGGACTGGGGAGTACATTCAGTACTTC	CASSVGTGEYIQYF
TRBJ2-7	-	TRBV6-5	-	TGTGCCAGCCGAAGGACAGACCACTACGAGCAGTACTTC	CASRRTDHYEQYF
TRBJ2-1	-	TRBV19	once	TGTGCCACTCATTCGGCCGGGGCCACCTACAATGAGCAGTTCTTC	CATHSAGATYNEQFF
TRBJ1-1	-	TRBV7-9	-	TGTGCCAGCAGGTTAGGAACCGGCACTGAAGCTTTCTTT	CASRLGTGTEAFF
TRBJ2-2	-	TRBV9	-	TGTGCCAGCAGCGTAGACAGTCCGGGGGAGCTGTTTTTT	CASSVDSPGELFF
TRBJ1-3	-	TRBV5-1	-	TGCGCCAGCAGCTTGACTAGTTCCTCTGGAAACACCATATATTTT	CASSLTSSSGNTIYF
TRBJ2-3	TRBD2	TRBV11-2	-	TGTGCCAGCAACGTTGCGGGAGGGGGAGATACGCAGTATTTT	CASNVAGGGDTQYF
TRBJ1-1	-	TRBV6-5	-	TGTGCCAGCGTACCCTCCTCAAGGAGAGCTGAAGCTTTCTTT	CASVPSSRRAEAFF
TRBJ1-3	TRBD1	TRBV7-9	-	TGTGCCAGCAGCTTAGTGAGGAAACAGGGGGCTGGAAACACCATATATTTT	CASSLVRKQGAGNTIYF
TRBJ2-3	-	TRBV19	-	TGTGCCAGTAGCCAAGGATTATCAAGTACAGATACGCAGTATTTT	CASSQGLSSTDTQYF
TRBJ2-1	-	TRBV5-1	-	TGCGCCAGTAACCCCCCCCTAGTGGATGAGCAGTTCTTC	CASNPPLVDEQFF
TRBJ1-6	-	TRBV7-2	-	TGTGCCAGCAGCCCAGGACCGAGCTCCTATAATTCACCCCTCCACTTT	CASSPGPSSYNSPLHF
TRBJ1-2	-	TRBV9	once	TGTGCCAGCAGCGTGGACGGGGGAAACTATGGCTACACCTTC	CASSVDGGNYGYTF
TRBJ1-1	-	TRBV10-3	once	TGTGCCATCAGTGAGTATGGGGGCCCGAACACTGAAGCTTTCTTT	CAISEYGGPNTEAFF
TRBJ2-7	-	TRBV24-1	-	TGTGCCACCAGTGAAACCGGGGCCTTCGACGAGCAGTACTTC	CATSETGAFDEQYF
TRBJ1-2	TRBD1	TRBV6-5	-	TGTGCCAGCAGTATAGACAGGGCTGGTAGCTACACCTTC	CASSIDRAGSYTF
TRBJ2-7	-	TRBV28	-	TGTGCCAGCAAGCCGGGCTCCTACGAGCAGTACTTC	CASKPGSYEQYF
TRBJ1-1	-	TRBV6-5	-	TGTGCCAGCACCCCATGGGGATCCTCTCAGAGGGAAGCTTTCTTT	CASTPWGSSQREAFF
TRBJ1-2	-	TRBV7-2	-	TGTGCCAGCAGCTTAGGGGGCAGCTCCTATGGCTACACCTTC	CASSLGGSSYGYTF
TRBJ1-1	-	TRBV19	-	TGTGCCAGTAGTATCGGGGCGGCAGGTGAAGCTTTCTTT	CASSIGAAGEAFF
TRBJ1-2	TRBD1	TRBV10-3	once	TGTGCCGTTTCACAGGGGGCGAACTATGGCTACACCTTC	CAVSQGANYGYTF
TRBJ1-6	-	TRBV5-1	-	TGCGCCAGCAGCTTGGCGGGTCCGGAGAATAATTCACCCCTCCACTTT	CASSLAGPENNSPLHF
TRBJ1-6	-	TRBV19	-	TGTGCCAGTAGTATGGTCTTGGCACCCCTCCACTTT	CASSMVLAPLHF
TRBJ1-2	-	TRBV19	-	TGTGCCAGTAGTATAGTTGGGGCGGGCAACTATGGCTACACCTTC	CASSIVGAGNYGYTF
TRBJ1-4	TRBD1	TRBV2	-	TGTGCCAGCAGTCGAGCGACAGGGGCAGCAAAACTGTTTTTT	CASSRATGAAKLFF
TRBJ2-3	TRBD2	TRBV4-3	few	TGCGCCAGCAGCCACGGGGGGGCAGATACGCAGTATTTT	CASSHGGADTQYF
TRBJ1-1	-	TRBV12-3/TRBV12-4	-	TGTGCCAGCGGGAACAGACGGAACACTGAAGCTTTCTTT	CASGNRRNTEAFF
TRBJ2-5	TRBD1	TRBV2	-	TGTGCCAGCAGAAAACCGGGACAGCAAGAGACCCAGTACTTC	CASRKPGQQETQYF
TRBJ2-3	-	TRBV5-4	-	TGTGCCAGCAGCTTGTCGAGTTTCAGTAACACAGATACGCAGTATTTT	CASSLSSFSNTDTQYF
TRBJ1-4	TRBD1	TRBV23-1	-	TGCGCCAGCAGGGAAGGGACAGCTTTTTTT	CASREGTAFF
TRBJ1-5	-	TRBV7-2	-	TGTGCCAGCAGCCTCTCTCAGAAAGTTGATAGCAATCAGCCCCAGCATTTT	CASSLSQKVDSNQPQHF
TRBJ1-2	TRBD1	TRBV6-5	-	TGTGCCAGCACCCGACAGGGGCACGGGGAGGGCTACACCTTC	CASTRQGHGEGYTF
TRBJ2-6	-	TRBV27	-	TGTGCCAGCAGTTACCCTGGGGCCAACGTCCTGACTTTC	CASSYPGANVLTF
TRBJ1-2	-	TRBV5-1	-	TGCGCCAGCAGCTTGTCGGGGGCTAACTATGGCTACACCTTC	CASSLSGANYGYTF
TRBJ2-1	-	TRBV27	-	TGTGCCAGCAGCGGACTTAGGCATGAGCAGTTCTTC	CASSGLRHEQFF
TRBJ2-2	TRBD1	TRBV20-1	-	TGCAGTGCTAGTAGGGCAGGGGGCCGCCCTGGGGCCGGGGAGCTGTTTTTT	CSASRAGGRPGAGELFF
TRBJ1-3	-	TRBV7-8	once	TGTGCCAGCAGCTTAGTCGGGCTCTCTGGAAACACCATATATTTT	CASSLVGLSGNTIYF
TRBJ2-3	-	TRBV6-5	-	TGTGCCAGCAGTTTACAGGGTCCGAGAACAGATACGCAGTATTTT	CASSLQGPRTDTQYF
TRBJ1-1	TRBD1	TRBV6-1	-	TGTGCCAGCAGTGGTCACGGGACAGGGAAGAACACTGAAGCTTTCTTT	CASSGHGTGKNTEAFF